A single T cell receptor beta chain is shown here with its context. The data are from a study of T cells in Graves' hyperthyroidism and ophthalmopathy. V was pared by 5 bases and J by 5 bases, with 6 bases of the junction left unmatched. The CDR3 covers 15 residues. Germline CDR1 and CDR2: LNHDA and SQIVND (reference sequence). Using RNA transcripts as the source, TCR beta CDR3 regions were amplified. An initial round of RT-PCR targeting the TCR CDR3 relied on the HTBI primer set. TCRdb passed the multiplex PCR reads through MiXCR, listing each CDR3 protein once. The table has hundreds of thousands of distinct CDR3 sequences, around 20% seen once.

The source of this sequence is a woman in her 50s with Graves' hyperthyroidism that later progressed to Graves' ophthalmopathy. The material sequenced was blood. The chain links TRBV19 to TRBJ2-3, with TRBD1 identical over 11 bases. Here the CDR3 DNA reads TGTGCCAGTAGTGTCACCGGGACAGGGGGAGATACGCAGTATTTT. Protein product: CASSVTGTGGDTQYF. Full variable domain (outside the CDR3, taken from reference TRBV19 and TRBJ2-3): DGGITQSPKYLFRKEGQNVTLSCEQNLNHDAMYWYRQDPGQGLRLIYYSQIVNDFQKGDIAEGYSVSREKKESFPLTVTSAQKNPTAFYLCASSVTGTGGDTQYFGPGTRLTVL.